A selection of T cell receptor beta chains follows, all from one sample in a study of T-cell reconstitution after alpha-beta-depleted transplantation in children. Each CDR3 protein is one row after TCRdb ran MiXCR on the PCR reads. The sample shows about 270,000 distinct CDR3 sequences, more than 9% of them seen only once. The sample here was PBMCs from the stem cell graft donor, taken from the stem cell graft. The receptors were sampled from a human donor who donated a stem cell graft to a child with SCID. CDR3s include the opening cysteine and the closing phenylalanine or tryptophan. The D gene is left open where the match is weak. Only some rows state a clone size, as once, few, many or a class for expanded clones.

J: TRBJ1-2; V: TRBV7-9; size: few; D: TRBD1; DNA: TGTGCCAGCAGCTACGGACAGGGCCCCACTAACTATGGCTACACCTTC; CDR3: CASSYGQGPTNYGYTF
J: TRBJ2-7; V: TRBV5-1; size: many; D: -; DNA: TGCGCCAGTACAAGGGACGCAAGCTCCTACGAGCAGTACTTC; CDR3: CASTRDASSYEQYF
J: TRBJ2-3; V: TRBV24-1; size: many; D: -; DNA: TGTGCCACCAGTGATTCCACAGATACGCAGTATTTT; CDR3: CATSDSTDTQYF
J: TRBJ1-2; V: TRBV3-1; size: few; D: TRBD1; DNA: TGTGCCAGCAGAACGACAGGGGGCTCCTATGGCTACACCTTC; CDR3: CASRTTGGSYGYTF
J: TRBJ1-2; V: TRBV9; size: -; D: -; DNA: TGTGCCAGCAACGACGGGGCCCTTAACTATGGCTACACCTTC; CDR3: CASNDGALNYGYTF
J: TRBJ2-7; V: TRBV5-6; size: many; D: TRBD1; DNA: TGTGCCAGCAGCTTTGGACAGGGAAGGTACGAGCAGTACTTC; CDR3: CASSFGQGRYEQYF
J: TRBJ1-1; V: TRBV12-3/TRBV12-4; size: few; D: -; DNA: TGTGCCAGCAGTTCGGCCGGGACTCGCAGGAACACTGAAGCTTTCTTT; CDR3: CASSSAGTRRNTEAFF
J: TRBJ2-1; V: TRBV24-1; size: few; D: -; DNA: TGTGCCACCAGTGATTGGACCGTTGGTGAGCAGTTCTTC; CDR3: CATSDWTVGEQFF
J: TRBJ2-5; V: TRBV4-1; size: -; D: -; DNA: TGCGCCAGCAGCCAAGAGGGGTACCAAGAGACCCAGTACTTC; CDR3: CASSQEGYQETQYF
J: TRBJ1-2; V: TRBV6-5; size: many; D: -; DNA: TGTGCCAGCAGCCGACCCTCTGTGGGGGAGAGGGGCTACACCTTC; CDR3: CASSRPSVGERGYTF
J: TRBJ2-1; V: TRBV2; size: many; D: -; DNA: TGTGCCAGCAAGACCGGCGAGCAGTTCTTC; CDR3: CASKTGEQFF
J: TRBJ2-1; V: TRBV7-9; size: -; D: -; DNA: TGTGCCAGCAGCCCCCCCCGAAGCGGGTCCTACAATGAGCAGTTCTTC; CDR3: CASSPPRSGSYNEQFF
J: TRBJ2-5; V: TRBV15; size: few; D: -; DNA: TGTGCCACCAGCAGGCGCCCTATTGAGACCCAGTACTTC; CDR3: CATSRRPIETQYF